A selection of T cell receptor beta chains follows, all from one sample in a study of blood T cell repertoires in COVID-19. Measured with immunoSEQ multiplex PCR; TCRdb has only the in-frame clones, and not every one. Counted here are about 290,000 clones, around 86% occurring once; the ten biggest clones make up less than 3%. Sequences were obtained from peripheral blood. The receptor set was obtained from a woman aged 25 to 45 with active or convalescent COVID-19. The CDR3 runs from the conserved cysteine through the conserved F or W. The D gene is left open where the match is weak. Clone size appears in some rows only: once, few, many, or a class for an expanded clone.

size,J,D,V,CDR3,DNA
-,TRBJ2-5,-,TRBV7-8,CASSMGRGLKETQYF,TGTGCCAGCAGTATGGGGCGGGGTCTAAAAGAGACCCAGTACTTC
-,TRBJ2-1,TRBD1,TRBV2,CASSLTGTGGNEQFF,TGTGCCAGCAGTCTGACCGGGACAGGGGGCAATGAGCAGTTCTTC
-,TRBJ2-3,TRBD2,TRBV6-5,CASSSPLAGGPDTQYF,TGTGCCAGCAGTTCCCCCTTAGCGGGGGGGCCCGATACGCAGTATTTT
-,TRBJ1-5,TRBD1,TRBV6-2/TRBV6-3,CASSPRTGSISNQPQHF,TGTGCCAGCAGTCCCAGGACAGGGTCGATAAGCAATCAGCCCCAGCATTTT
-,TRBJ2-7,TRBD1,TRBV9,CASSVNRDTQGVSYEQYF,TGTGCCAGCAGCGTAAACCGGGACACCCAGGGGGTTTCCTACGAGCAGTACTTC
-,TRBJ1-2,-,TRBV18,CASSPRSGGTNYGYTF,TGTGCCAGCTCACCACGGTCTGGGGGCACTAACTATGGCTACACCTTC
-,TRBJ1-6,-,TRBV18,CASSPPAAGHNSPLHF,TGTGCCAGCTCACCCCCCGCGGCAGGGCATAATTCACCCCTCCACTTT
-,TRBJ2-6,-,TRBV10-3,CAISEFPVSGANVLTF,TGTGCCATCAGTGAGTTTCCGGTCTCGGGGGCCAACGTCCTGACTTTC
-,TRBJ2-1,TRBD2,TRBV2,CASRGLAVNEQFF,TGTGCCAGCAGGGGACTAGCGGTCAATGAGCAGTTCTTC
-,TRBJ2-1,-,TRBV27,CASSLAGGEQFF,TGTGCCAGCAGTTTGGCGGGCGGTGAGCAGTTCTTC
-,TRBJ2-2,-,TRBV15,CATSLPRRGSSTGELFF,TGTGCCACCAGCTTGCCCAGAAGAGGGAGTTCTACCGGGGAGCTGTTTTTT
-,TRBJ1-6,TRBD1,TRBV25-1,CASSGLGTGYSPLHF,TGTGCCAGCAGCGGCTTGGGGACAGGGTATTCACCCCTCCACTTT
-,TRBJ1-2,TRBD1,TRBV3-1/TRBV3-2,CASSQATRAGGGNYGYTF,TGTGCCAGCAGCCAAGCAACCCGGGCAGGGGGCGGAAACTATGGCTACACCTTC
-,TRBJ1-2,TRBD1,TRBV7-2,CASSPAGTGNYGYTF,TGTGCCAGCAGCCCAGCCGGGACAGGGAACTATGGCTACACCTTC
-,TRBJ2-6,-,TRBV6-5,CATKYGSAGANVLTF,TGTGCCACCAAGTACGGGTCTGCCGGGGCCAACGTCCTGACTTTC
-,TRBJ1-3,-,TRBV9,CASRGRGSSGNTIYF,TGTGCCAGCAGAGGACGGGGGAGCTCTGGAAACACCATATATTTT
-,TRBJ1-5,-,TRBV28,CASRFSYNQPQHF,TGTGCCAGCAGGTTCAGTTACAATCAGCCCCAGCATTTT
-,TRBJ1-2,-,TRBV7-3,CASSPTGGRDGYTF,TGTGCCAGCAGCCCAACGGGGGGGCGGGATGGCTACACCTTC
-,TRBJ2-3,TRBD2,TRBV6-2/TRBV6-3,CASSYDRGADTQYF,TGTGCCAGCAGTTATGATCGGGGGGCAGATACGCAGTATTTT
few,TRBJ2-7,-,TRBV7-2,CASSLDPFSYEQYF,TGTGCCAGCAGCTTAGATCCTTTTTCCTACGAGCAGTACTTC
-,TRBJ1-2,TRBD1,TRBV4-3,CASSQDRTGGYGYTF,TGCGCCAGCAGCCAAGATAGGACAGGGGGCTATGGCTACACCTTC
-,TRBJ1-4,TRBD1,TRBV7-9,CASSLWGQGAGEKLFF,TGTGCCAGCAGCTTATGGGGACAGGGCGCGGGTGAAAAACTGTTTTTT
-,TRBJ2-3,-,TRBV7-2,CASSLGGLRAQYF,TGTGCCAGCAGCTTAGGGGGGCTAAGGGCGCAGTATTTT